The subject of this entry is one T cell receptor beta chain. This table comes from immunoSEQ multiplex PCR, and its TCRdb copy is limited to in-frame clones, with some not included. The data hold fewer than 3,000 clones, with 25% observed a single time. The record originates from a study of T cells in localized non-small cell lung cancer. J gave up 1 base and V 4 bases, and 5 bases lay outside the gene matches. In germline, CDR1 is SGHNT, CDR2 YENEEA. The CDR3 is 15 residues long. The sample here was lung tumor tissue, taken before any cancer treatment. The chain joins TRBV11-3 to TRBJ1-1; TRBD1 matches at 8 bases. This clonotype originated in a woman aged 35-75 years with stage I lung adenocarcinoma. The CDR3: CASSSSGTGNTEAFF. The CDR3 nucleotides are TGTGCCAGCAGCTCGTCCGGGACAGGGAACACTGAAGCTTTCTTT.